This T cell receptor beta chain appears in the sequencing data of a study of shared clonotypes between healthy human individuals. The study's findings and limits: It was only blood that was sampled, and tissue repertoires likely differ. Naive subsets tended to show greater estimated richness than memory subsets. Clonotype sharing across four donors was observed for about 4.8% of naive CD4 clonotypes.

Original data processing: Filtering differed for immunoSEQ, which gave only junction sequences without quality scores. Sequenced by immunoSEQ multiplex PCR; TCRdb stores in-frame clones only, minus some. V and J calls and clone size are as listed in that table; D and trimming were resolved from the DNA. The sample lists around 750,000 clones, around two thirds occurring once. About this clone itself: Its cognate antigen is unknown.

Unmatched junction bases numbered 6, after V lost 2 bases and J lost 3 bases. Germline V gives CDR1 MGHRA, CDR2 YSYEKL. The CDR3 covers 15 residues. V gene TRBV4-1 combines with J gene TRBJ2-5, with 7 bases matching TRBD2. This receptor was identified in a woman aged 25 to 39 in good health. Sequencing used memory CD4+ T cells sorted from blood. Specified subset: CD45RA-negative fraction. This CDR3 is CASSQTRTRKETQYF. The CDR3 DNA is TGCGCCAGCAGCCAAACCCGGACTAGGAAAGAGACCCAGTACTTC.